This TCR beta chain appears in the sequencing data of a study of regulatory and conventional T cells in RAG deficiency. Regarding the study as a whole: Shannon entropy was markedly lower and Simpson indices higher in RAG-deficient patients than control T-cell subsets. Other subsets showed approximately 9.6-fold reductions, but Treg unique TCR beta sequences fell roughly 96-fold in these patients. Omenn patients showed >90% Treg-Tconv overlap and shorter CDR3 lengths.

Only in-frame clones appear in the TCRdb table, and some are missing; sequencing was by immunoSEQ multiplex PCR. In the table there are roughly 32,000 clones, roughly 90% of which are singletons. With V trimmed by 4 bases and J by 6 bases, 8 bases remained unmatched. This CDR3 is built from 16 residues. CDR1 and CDR2 from the germline V gene are SGHRS and YFSETQ. In the case of this clone: Its antigen is undetermined.

The same sample was also used in a study of regulatory T cells. That study adds: Amplification used 52 TRBV primers and 13 TRBJ primers. Patient repertoires had restricted TRB V-J pairs and skewed V and J usage, most in Tregs.

The J gene is TRBJ2-3, the V gene TRBV5-1, with TRBD2 identical over 13 bases. This receptor was identified in a human donor in good health. Sequenced input: CD8+ T cells sorted from blood. This chain's CDR3 is CASSPTSGRAGDTQYF. CDR3 sequence (DNA): TGCGCCAGCAGCCCAACTAGCGGGAGGGCGGGCGATACGCAGTATTTT.